This T cell receptor beta chain comes out of a study of shared clonotypes between healthy human individuals. The study, taken as a whole, reports: The four-donor shared clonotypes exceeded non-shared clonotypes in generation probability, with non-shared ones scoring lower.

The repertoire was sequenced with immunoSEQ multiplex PCR; TCRdb's copy has only in-frame clones and lacks some. This sample has roughly 1,600,000 clones; 98% to 99% occur once, and the top ten carry 0.36%. Trimming took 2 bases from V and 5 from J; bases not matched to a gene: 9. The CDR3 consists of 16 residues. The germline V gene has CDR1 ENHRY and CDR2 SYGVKD. To note about this clone: Antigen: not known.

The gene calls are TRBV10-3 and TRBJ2-7, with 10 positions matching TRBD2. Sequencing input: naive CD4+ T cells sorted from blood. Subset of the sample: CD45RA+ positively selected. The sequence was collected from a man aged 25-40 years in good health. The CDR3 loop is CAISEVSGRAVNEQYF. The DNA of the CDR3 is TGTGCCATCAGTGAGGTGAGCGGGAGGGCTGTGAACGAGCAGTACTTC.